The T cell receptor (beta chain) described here comes from a study of blood T cell repertoires in COVID-19. Study overall: COVID-19 samples, acute and convalescent, were from the United States, Italy and Spain. PBMCs, B-cell-depleted T cells, or T cells were the source of the cDNA or gDNA that made up the material.

Authors' methods: From reference gene primer amplification, estimates of nucleated cell counts were derived. Sequencing used immunoSEQ multiplex PCR; TCRdb keeps in-frame clones, though not all of them. V, J and clone size reflect that table, while D and trimming were determined from the DNA. Among about 140,000 clones, about 86% were seen once, and the ten largest hold about 8%. The sequence was collected from a human donor in a cohort sampled during active COVID-19. The sequencing input was peripheral blood.

The CDR3 DNA is TGTGCCAGCAGCTCTAAGTGGGGGGAGGGTCATTTGGAGCAGCCCCAGCATTTT. Translated: CASSSKWGEGHLEQPQHF. The chain combines TRBV5-8 with TRBJ1-5; the D gene is possibly TRBD1 (5 bases). CDR1 and CDR2 from the germline V gene are SGHTS and YDEGEE. The CDR3 spans 18 residues. The V gene lost 3 bases and the J gene lost 7 bases, with 26 bases spanning the gap.